This T cell receptor (beta chain) was retrieved from a study of monozygotic twins with inflammatory bowel disease. Sampling involved one blood draw (less than 2.8 ml) for every donor. The CDR3 covers 15 residues. The germline V gene encodes CDR1 SGHVS and CDR2 FQNEAQ. A 6-nucleotide sample barcode was carried by the UMIs, which template switching added. Using the 5' RACE reads, TCRdb records one entry per CDR3 protein without DNA. Its table records some 400,000 distinct CDR3 sequences. Sequencing was done on a sample of blood. The V call is TRBV7-8, the J call TRBJ1-2; there is no DNA to check the TCRdb D call of TRBD1. The sequence was collected from a human donor with ulcerative colitis or Crohn's disease, or a healthy co-twin of an affected twin (not recorded which). The CDR3 region is CASSLEGGQRRGYTF. Looking up the rest from reference TRBV7-8 and TRBJ1-2 gives the full variable domain: GAGVSQSPRYKVAKRGQDVALRCDPISGHVSLFWYQQALGQGPEFLTYFQNEAQLDKSGLPSDRFFAERPEGSVSTLKIQRTQQEDSAVYLCASSLEGGQRRGYTFGSGTRLTVV.